The clone carrying this T cell receptor (beta chain) has only a few counts. The antigen is not known. This sample is part of a study of response to subunit inactivated influenza vaccine. Study-wide results and limits: The authors offered the suggestion that each seasonal influenza vaccination recruits few new T cells.

TCRdb independently ran MiXCR on the RT-PCR reads; one entry per CDR3 protein. The table lists some 190,000 distinct CDR3 sequences, around an eighth of them singletons. This CDR3 has 12 amino acids. Trimming took 6 bases from V and 6 from J, leaving 10 bases between them. The V gene's germline CDR1 is SGHTA and CDR2 FQGNSA. The starting material was CD8+ T cells sorted from PBMCs, obtained roughly 5 days after vaccination. The clonotype originates from a man aged 50 to 60 who received an inactivated influenza vaccine. This chain uses TRBV7-2 with TRBJ2-3; D is unclear. In DNA form, the CDR3 reads TGTGCCAGCAGTTCCGCCGGGGATACGCAGTATTTT. This sequence encodes CASSSAGDTQYF. Looking up the rest from reference TRBV7-2 and TRBJ2-3 gives the full variable domain: GAGVSQSPSNKVTEKGKDVELRCDPISGHTALYWYRQSLGQGLEFLIYFQGNSAPDKSGLPSDRFSAERTGGSVSTLTIQRTQQEDSAVYLCASSSAGDTQYFGPGTRLTVL.